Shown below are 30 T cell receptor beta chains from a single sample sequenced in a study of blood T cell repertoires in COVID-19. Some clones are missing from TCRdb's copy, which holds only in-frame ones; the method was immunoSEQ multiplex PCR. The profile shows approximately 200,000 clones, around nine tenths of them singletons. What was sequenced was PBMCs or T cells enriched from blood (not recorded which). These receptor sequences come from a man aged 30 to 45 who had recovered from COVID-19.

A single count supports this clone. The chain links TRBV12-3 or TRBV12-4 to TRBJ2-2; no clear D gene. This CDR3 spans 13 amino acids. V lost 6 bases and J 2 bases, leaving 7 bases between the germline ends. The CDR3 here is CASSLSNTGELFF. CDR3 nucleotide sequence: TGTGCCAGCAGCCTATCAAACACCGGGGAGCTGTTTTTT.

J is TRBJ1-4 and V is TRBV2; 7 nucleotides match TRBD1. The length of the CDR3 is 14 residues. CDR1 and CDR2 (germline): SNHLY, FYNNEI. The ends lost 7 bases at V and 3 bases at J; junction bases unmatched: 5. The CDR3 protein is CASKEGAANEKLFF. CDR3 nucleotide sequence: TGTGCCAGCAAAGAGGGGGCAGCTAATGAAAAACTGTTTTTT.

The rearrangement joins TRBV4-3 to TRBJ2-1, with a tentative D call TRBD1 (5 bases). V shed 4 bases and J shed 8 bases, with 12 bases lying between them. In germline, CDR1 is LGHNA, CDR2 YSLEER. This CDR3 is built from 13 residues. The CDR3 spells CASSRTWGDEQFF. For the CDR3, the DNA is TGCGCCAGCAGCCGAACTTGGGGCGATGAGCAGTTCTTC.

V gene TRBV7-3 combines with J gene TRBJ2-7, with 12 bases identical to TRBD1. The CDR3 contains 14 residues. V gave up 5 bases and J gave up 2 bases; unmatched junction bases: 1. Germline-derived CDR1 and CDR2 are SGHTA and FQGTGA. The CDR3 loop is CASSRDRGPYEQYF. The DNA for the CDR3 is TGTGCCAGCAGCAGGGACAGGGGGCCCTACGAGCAGTACTTC.

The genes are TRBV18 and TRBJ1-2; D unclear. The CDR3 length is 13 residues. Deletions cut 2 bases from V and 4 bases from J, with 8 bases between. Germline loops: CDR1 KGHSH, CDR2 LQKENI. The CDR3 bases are TGTGCCAGCTCACCAGGAGAGTTCTATGGCTACACCTTC. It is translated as CASSPGEFYGYTF.

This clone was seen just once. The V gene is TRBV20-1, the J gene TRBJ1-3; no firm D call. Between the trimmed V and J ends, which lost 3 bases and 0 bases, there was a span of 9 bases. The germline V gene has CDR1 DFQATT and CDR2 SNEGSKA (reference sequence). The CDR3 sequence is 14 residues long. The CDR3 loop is CSASQQSSGNTIYF. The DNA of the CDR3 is TGCAGTGCTAGTCAACAGAGCTCTGGAAACACCATATATTTT.

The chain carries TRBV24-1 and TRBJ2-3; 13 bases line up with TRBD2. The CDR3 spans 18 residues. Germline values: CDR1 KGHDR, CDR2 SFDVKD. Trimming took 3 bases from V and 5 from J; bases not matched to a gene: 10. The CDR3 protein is CATSDPLTSGGRRDTQYF. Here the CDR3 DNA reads TGTGCCACCAGTGATCCCCTGACTAGCGGGGGGAGGAGAGATACGCAGTATTTT.

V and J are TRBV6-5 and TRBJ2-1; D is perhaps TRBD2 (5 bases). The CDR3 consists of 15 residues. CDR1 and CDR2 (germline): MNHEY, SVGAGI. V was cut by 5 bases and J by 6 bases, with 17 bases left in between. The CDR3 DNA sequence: TGTGCCAGCAGTCTTGTCGGGATCGGGCCCAATGAGCAGTTCTTC. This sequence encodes CASSLVGIGPNEQFF.

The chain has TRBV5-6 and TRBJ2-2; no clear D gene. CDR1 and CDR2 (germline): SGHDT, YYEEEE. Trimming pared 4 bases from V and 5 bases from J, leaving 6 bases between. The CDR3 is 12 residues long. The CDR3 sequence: CASSQTTGELFF. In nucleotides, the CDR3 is TGTGCCAGCAGCCAGACTACCGGGGAGCTGTTTTTT. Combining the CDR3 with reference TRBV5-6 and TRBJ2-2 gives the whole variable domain DAGVTQSPTHLIKTRGQQVTLRCSPKSGHDTVSWYQQALGQGPQFIFQYYEEEERQRGNFPDRFSGHQFPNYSSELNVNALLLGDSALYLCASSQTTGELFFGEGSRLTVL.

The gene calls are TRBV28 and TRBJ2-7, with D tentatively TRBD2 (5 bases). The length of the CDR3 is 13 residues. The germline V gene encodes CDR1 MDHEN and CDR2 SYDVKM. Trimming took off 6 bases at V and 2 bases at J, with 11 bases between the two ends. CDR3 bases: TGTGCCAGCAGGGGAGCGTCCACCTACGAGCAGTACTTC. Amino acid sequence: CASRGASTYEQYF.

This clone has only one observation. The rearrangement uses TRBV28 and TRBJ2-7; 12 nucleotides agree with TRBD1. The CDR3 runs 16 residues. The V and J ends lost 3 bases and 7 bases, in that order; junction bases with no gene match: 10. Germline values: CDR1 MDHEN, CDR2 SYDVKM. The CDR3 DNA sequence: TGTGCCAGCAGTTTCCGCGGGACAGGGGGCCCGCGGGAGCAGTACTTC. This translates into CASSFRGTGGPREQYF. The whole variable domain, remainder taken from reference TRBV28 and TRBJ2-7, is DVKVTQSSRYLVKRTGEKVFLECVQDMDHENMFWYRQDPGLGLRLIYFSYDVKMKEKGDIPEGYSVSREKKERFSLILESASTNQTSMYLCASSFRGTGGPREQYFGPGTRLTVT.

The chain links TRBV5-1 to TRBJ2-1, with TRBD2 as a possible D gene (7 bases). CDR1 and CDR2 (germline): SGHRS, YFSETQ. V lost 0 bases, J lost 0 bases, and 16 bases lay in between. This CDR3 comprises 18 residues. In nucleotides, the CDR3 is TGCGCCAGCAGCTTGGAGGGGGGGACCGAAAGCTCCTACAATGAGCAGTTCTTC. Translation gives CASSLEGGTESSYNEQFF.

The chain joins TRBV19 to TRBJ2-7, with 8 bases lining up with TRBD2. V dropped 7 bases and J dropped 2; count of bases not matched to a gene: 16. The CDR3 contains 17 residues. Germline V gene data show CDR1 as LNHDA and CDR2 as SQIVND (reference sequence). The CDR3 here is CASIPRGGAQQPYEQYF. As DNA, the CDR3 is TGTGCCAGTATCCCTCGGGGGGGCGCACAACAACCCTACGAGCAGTACTTC. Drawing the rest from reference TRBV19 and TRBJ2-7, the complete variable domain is DGGITQSPKYLFRKEGQNVTLSCEQNLNHDAMYWYRQDPGQGLRLIYYSQIVNDFQKGDIAEGYSVSREKKESFPLTVTSAQKNPTAFYLCASIPRGGAQQPYEQYFGPGTRLTVT.

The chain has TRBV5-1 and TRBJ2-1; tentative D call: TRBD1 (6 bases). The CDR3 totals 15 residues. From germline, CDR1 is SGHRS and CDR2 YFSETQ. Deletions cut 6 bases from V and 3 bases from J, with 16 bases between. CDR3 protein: CASIKGTDSYNEQFF. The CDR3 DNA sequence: TGCGCCAGCATCAAGGGAACGGACAGCTACAATGAGCAGTTCTTC.

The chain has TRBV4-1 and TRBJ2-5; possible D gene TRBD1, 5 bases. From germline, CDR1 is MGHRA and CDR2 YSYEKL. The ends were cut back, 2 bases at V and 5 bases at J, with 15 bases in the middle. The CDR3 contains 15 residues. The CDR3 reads CASSQSSQGPETQYF. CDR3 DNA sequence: TGCGCCAGCAGCCAAAGTAGTCAGGGCCCCGAGACCCAGTACTTC.

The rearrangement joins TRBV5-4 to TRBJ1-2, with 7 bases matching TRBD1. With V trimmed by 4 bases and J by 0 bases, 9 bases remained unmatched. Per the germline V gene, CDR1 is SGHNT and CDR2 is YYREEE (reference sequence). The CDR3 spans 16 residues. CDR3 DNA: TGTGCCAGCAGCGCGGGACAGACCCTCACTAACTATGGCTACACCTTC. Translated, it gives CASSAGQTLTNYGYTF.

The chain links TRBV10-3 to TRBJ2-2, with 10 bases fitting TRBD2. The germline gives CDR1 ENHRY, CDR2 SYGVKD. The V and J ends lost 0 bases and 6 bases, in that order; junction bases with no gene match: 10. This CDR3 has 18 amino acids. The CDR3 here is CAISESGSGRMGAGELFF. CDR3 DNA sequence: TGTGCCATCAGTGAGTCTGGTAGCGGGAGGATGGGGGCCGGGGAGCTGTTTTTT.

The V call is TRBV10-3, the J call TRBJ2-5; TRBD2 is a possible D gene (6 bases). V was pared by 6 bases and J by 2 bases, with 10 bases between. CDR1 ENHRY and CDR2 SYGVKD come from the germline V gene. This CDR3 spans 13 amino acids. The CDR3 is CAISGTLQETQYF. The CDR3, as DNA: TGTGCCATCAGCGGGACTCTACAAGAGACCCAGTACTTC.

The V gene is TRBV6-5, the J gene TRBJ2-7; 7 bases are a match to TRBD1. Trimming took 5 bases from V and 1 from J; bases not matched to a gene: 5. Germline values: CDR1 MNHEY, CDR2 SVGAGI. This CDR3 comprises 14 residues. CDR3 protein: CASSTRDRSYEQYF. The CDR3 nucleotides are TGTGCCAGCAGTACCCGGGACAGATCCTACGAGCAGTACTTC.

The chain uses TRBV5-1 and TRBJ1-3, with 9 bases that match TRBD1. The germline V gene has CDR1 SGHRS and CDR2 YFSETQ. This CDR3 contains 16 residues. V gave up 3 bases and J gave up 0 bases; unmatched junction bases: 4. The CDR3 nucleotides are TGCGCCAGCAGCTCGACAGGGGGAATCTCTGGAAACACCATATATTTT. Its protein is CASSSTGGISGNTIYF. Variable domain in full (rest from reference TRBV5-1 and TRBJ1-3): KAGVTQTPRYLIKTRGQQVTLSCSPISGHRSVSWYQQTPGQGLQFLFEYFSETQRNKGNFPGRFSGRQFSNSRSEMNVSTLELGDSALYLCASSSTGGISGNTIYFGEGSWLTVV.

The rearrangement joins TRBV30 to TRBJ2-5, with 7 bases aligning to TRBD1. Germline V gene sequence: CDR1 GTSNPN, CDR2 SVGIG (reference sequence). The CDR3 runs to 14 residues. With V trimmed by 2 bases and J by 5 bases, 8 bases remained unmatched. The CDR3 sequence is CAWSREGGFETQYF. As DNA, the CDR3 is TGTGCCTGGAGTCGGGAAGGGGGCTTTGAGACCCAGTACTTC.

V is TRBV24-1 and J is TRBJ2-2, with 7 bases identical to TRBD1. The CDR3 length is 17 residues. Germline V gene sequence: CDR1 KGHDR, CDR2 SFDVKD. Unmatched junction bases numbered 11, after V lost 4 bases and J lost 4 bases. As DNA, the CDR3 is TGTGCCACCAGTGACGGTTACAGGGGTCTTAGCACCGGGGAGCTGTTTTTT. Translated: CATSDGYRGLSTGELFF.

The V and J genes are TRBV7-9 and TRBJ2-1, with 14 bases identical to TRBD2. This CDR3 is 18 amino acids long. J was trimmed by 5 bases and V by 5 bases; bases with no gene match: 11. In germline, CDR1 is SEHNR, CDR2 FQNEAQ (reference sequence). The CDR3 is CASSRLTSGRASHNEQFF. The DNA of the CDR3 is TGTGCCAGCAGCCGCCTGACTAGCGGGAGGGCGAGCCACAATGAGCAGTTCTTC.

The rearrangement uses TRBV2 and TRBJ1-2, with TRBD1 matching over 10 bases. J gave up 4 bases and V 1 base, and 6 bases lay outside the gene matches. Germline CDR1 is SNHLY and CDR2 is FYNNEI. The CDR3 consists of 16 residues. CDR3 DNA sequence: TGTGCCAGCAGTGAAGGGACAGGGGGAGGCGTCTATGGCTACACCTTC. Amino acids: CASSEGTGGGVYGYTF. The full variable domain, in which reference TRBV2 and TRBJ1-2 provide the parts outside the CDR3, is EPEVTQTPSHQVTQMGQEVILRCVPISNHLYFYWYRQILGQKVEFLVSFYNNEISEKSEIFDDQFSVERPDGSNFTLKIRSTKLEDSAMYFCASSEGTGGGVYGYTFGSGTRLTVV.

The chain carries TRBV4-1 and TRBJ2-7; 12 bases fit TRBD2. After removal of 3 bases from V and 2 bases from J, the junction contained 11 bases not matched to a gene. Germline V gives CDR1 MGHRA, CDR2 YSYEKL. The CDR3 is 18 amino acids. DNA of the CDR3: TGCGCCAGCAGCCATCGCCGGCTAGCGGGAGGGCCTACCTACGAGCAGTACTTC. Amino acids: CASSHRRLAGGPTYEQYF.

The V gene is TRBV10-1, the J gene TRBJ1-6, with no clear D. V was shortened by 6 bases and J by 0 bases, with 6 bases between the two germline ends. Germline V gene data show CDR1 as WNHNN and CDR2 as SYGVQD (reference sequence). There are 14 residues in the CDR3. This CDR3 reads CASSLSSYNSPLHF. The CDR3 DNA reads TGCGCCAGCAGCCTTAGCTCCTATAATTCACCCCTCCACTTT.

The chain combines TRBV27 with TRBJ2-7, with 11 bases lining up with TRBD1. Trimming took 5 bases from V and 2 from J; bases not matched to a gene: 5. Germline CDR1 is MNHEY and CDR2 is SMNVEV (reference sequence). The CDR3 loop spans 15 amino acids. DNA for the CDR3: TGTGCCAGCAGTATCGGGACAGGGGGAGCCTACGAGCAGTACTTC. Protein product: CASSIGTGGAYEQYF.

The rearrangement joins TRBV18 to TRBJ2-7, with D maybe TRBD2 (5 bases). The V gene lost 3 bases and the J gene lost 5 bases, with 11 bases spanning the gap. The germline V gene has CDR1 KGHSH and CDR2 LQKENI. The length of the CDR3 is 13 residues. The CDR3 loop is CASSPGVANEQYF. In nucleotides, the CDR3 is TGTGCCAGCTCACCGGGAGTGGCCAACGAGCAGTACTTC.

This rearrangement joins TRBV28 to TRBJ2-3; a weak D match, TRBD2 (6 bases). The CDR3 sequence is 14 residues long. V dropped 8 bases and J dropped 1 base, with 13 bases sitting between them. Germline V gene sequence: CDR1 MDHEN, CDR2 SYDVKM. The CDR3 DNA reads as TGTGCCAGCGGGGGGATGGGCGGCACAGATACGCAGTATTTT. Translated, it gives CASGGMGGTDTQYF. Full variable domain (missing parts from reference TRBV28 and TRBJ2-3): DVKVTQSSRYLVKRTGEKVFLECVQDMDHENMFWYRQDPGLGLRLIYFSYDVKMKEKGDIPEGYSVSREKKERFSLILESASTNQTSMYLCASGGMGGTDTQYFGPGTRLTVL.

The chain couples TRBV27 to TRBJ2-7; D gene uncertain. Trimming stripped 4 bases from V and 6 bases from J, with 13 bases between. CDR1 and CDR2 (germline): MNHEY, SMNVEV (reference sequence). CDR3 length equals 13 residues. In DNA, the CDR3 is TGTGCCAGCAGTTCCCCCGGTCGTGCCGAGCAGTACTTC. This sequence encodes CASSSPGRAEQYF.